This TCR beta chain comes out of a study of T cell repertoires in cytomegalovirus infection. In this sample, this clonotype turned up once. Its antigen is still unknown. CDR3 size: 14 residues. Germline V gene data show CDR1 as MNHEY and CDR2 as SMNVEV (reference sequence). Germline trimming cut 6 bases from V and 8 bases from J; bases unmatched to any gene: 12. Overall study results and limits: In two of eight donors, the top clonotype was HLA-C-restricted CMV-specific.

Via MiXCR, TCRdb re-called the reads, giving one row per CDR3 protein. This repertoire shows under 95,000 distinct CDR3 sequences, about half found once; its top ten account for about 92%. The material sequenced was CD8+ T cells from cultured PBMCs, taken from culture after CMV antigen stimulation. This sequence originates from a human donor in good health (CMV status not recorded). Some clones in this sample may be carry-over from other donors' samples. The rearrangement joins TRBV27 to TRBJ1-2, with 7 nucleotides matching TRBD1. CDR3 nucleotide sequence: TGTGCCAGCAGGGGGACAGCACCATCCTGGGGCTACACCTTC. Amino acids: CASRGTAPSWGYTF.